A selection of T cell receptor beta chains follows, all from one sample in a study of graft-versus-host responses after intestinal transplantation. Clones were read by immunoSEQ multiplex PCR, and TCRdb kept only the in-frame ones, dropping some. The sample carries more than 50,000 clones, around 90% recorded once. The starting material was PBMCs, obtained approximately 97 weeks after intestinal transplant. Receptors were obtained from a human patient who received an intestinal transplant, so some T cells may come from the graft donor. CDR3s include the opening cysteine and the closing phenylalanine or tryptophan. A D gene is named only where the DNA matches it firmly. A clone size is listed for some rows: how often the clone was seen (once, few, many), or a class if it is expanded.

v_call,d_call,j_call,clone_size,cdr3_aa
TRBV10-3,NA,NA,NA,CAISAQYEQYF
TRBV7-2,NA,TRBJ2-4,NA,CASSLLGGAGKNIQYF
TRBV2,NA,TRBJ2-3,once,CASSEDGFTDTQYF
TRBV5-4,NA,TRBJ2-3,NA,CASSLAGRTDTQYF
TRBV2,NA,TRBJ1-2,NA,CASSAQGSNGYTF
TRBV5-1,NA,TRBJ1-4,NA,CASSLEPGREKLFF
TRBV5-1,NA,TRBJ2-3,NA,CASSFSPPGGPTDTQYF
TRBV18,NA,TRBJ1-1,once,CASSPDLGETEAFF
TRBV2,NA,TRBJ2-3,NA,CASAPVSPDTQYF
TRBV7-2,NA,TRBJ1-5,NA,CASSLELSKNQPQHF
TRBV7-7,TRBD1,TRBJ2-1,NA,CASSLGQGLNNEQFF
TRBV11-2,NA,TRBJ1-5,NA,CASSLGGSNQPQHF
TRBV19,TRBD1,TRBJ1-5,NA,CASRVRQGTNQPQHF
TRBV18,TRBD2,TRBJ2-5,NA,CASSSSGGDQETQYF
TRBV15,TRBD2,TRBJ2-3,NA,CATSRGLAASTDTQYF
TRBV10-1,NA,TRBJ2-7,NA,CASSDPGAPRGGQYF
TRBV5-4,NA,TRBJ1-1,NA,CASSSQVTEAFF
TRBV5-1,NA,TRBJ2-2,NA,CASSLAQSKTGELFF
TRBV10-2,NA,TRBJ1-6,NA,CASSGLIPDPLYNSPLHF
TRBV29-1,NA,TRBJ1-4,NA,CSVYRDGHEKLFF
TRBV21-1,NA,TRBJ2-2,NA,CASSNLKTLFAVSNTGELFF
TRBV7-2,NA,TRBJ1-1,NA,CASSLRGGVSEAFF
TRBV6-5,TRBD1,TRBJ1-6,once,CASSYNYRDSNSPLHF
TRBV2,TRBD1,TRBJ1-6,few,CASSGGTGVVDSPLHF
TRBV15,NA,TRBJ1-5,NA,CATELGGSNQPQHF
TRBV5-6,NA,TRBJ2-7,NA,CASSLRRGNEQYF
TRBV6-1,NA,TRBJ2-1,NA,CASSARDINEQFF
TRBV11-2,NA,TRBJ2-5,NA,CASSTETGGTQYF
TRBV6-1,NA,TRBJ1-2,NA,CASKIDQGSNYGYTF
TRBV4-1,NA,TRBJ1-5,NA,CASSQDAGGQPQHF
TRBV9,NA,TRBJ1-1,NA,CASSVGEMNTEAFF
TRBV7-2,NA,TRBJ1-1,NA,CASSLAAVEAFF
TRBV2,NA,TRBJ2-6,NA,CASTPPWGRANVLTF
TRBV6-4,NA,TRBJ2-2,NA,CASTETANTGELFF
TRBV11-2,TRBD1,TRBJ2-1,NA,CASSARTGAEVYNEQFF
TRBV27,NA,TRBJ2-5,NA,CASRPGAVETQYF
TRBV5-1,NA,TRBJ1-2,NA,CASRGARGPNYGYTF
TRBV7-2,NA,TRBJ2-2,NA,CASSLLSEGELFF
TRBV6-1,NA,TRBJ2-3,NA,CASTSHFTDTQYF
TRBV10-3,NA,TRBJ2-5,NA,CAISTDLDQETQYF